One TCR beta chain is described in this entry. Its matching antigen is unknown. Trimming stripped 2 bases from V and 4 bases from J, with 11 bases between. CDR3 length equals 14 residues. The V gene's germline CDR1 is SGHTA and CDR2 FQGNSA. These data belong to a study of post-analysis software for immune sequencing data. TCR beta cDNA libraries had unique molecular identifiers. It was from roughly 1 to 10 million T cells that approximately 500,000 cDNA molecules came. TCRdb re-analysed the PCR reads in MiXCR, keeping a single row per CDR3 protein. The table lists hundreds of thousands of distinct CDR3 sequences, approximately 57% of them singletons, with approximately 4.2% in the top ten. Points from the study as a whole: Samples from a shared batch, those prepared together, strongly co-clustered by F measure. The normalized Chao1 diversity of multiple sclerosis patients was significantly lower than that of controls. About five TRBV segments, including TRBV5-6, TRBV5-1 and TRBV20-1, were more frequent in patients than controls.

This TCR derives from a girl aged 10-17 years with multiple sclerosis. The genes are TRBV7-2 and TRBJ2-5; D gene uncertain. The sample was blood. CDR3 sequence reads: CASSLPRIRETQYF. For the CDR3, the DNA is TGTGCCAGCAGCTTACCCCGAATACGAGAGACCCAGTACTTC.